These 14 T cell receptor beta chains came from one sample sequenced in a study of cytomegalovirus exposure and HLA in healthy donors. Method: immunoSEQ multiplex PCR; TCRdb's copy keeps in-frame clones and lacks some. Of 60,000 to 75,000 clones listed, approximately 96% are singletons. Input material: PBMCs. The receptors here all came from a man aged 18 to 29 in good health and CMV-seronegative.

The genes are TRBV2 and TRBJ2-7, with unresolved D. Germline CDR1 SNHLY, CDR2 FYNNEI. The CDR3 has 12 amino acids. With 5 bases removed from V and 0 bases from J, the gap between germline ends came to 5 bases. The CDR3 nucleotides read TGTGCCAGCAGTTTCAGCTCCTACGAGCAGTACTTC. Its protein is CASSFSSYEQYF.

This chain joins TRBV5-1 and TRBJ1-5; 8 bases are shared with TRBD1. From germline, CDR1 is SGHRS and CDR2 YFSETQ. The CDR3 loop spans 17 amino acids. V shed 5 bases and J 5 bases; nucleotides not matched to a gene: 15. The CDR3 loop is CASRTPDRGKMDQPQHF. The CDR3 nucleotides are TGCGCCAGCAGAACTCCCGACAGGGGTAAAATGGATCAGCCCCAGCATTTT.

The rearrangement links TRBV5-1 to TRBJ1-1, with 7 nucleotides matching TRBD1. Losses at the gene ends were 0 bases for V and 4 bases for J; bases not matched to a gene: 3. The CDR3 consists of 14 residues. CDR1 and CDR2 from the germline V gene are SGHRS and YFSETQ. In DNA, the CDR3 is TGCGCCAGCAGCTTGGGACAGGGAGGCACTGAAGCTTTCTTT. Its translation is CASSLGQGGTEAFF.

The rearrangement uses TRBV11-2 and TRBJ2-7; TRBD2 matches 9 bases. In germline, CDR1 is SGHAT, CDR2 FQNNGV. V trimming: 5 bases; J trimming: 12 bases; junction bases outside the gene matches: 17. There are 15 residues in the CDR3. CDR3 DNA sequence: TGTGCCAGCAGCACGCTGACTAGCGGAAGAACCGGGGCGTACTTC. It codes for CASSTLTSGRTGAYF.

The chain employs TRBV9 and TRBJ1-4, with TRBD1 matching over 8 bases. This CDR3 contains 15 residues. Losses at the gene ends were 2 bases for V and 7 bases for J; bases not matched to a gene: 7. Germline CDR1 is SGDLS and CDR2 is YYNGEE. DNA of the CDR3: TGTGCCAGCAGCGTCGGGGCAGGGGGCGTTGAAAAACTGTTTTTT. Protein sequence: CASSVGAGGVEKLFF. The full variable domain, its missing parts supplied by reference TRBV9 and TRBJ1-4, is DSGVTQTPKHLITATGQRVTLRCSPRSGDLSVYWYQQSLDQGLQFLIQYYNGEERAKGNILERFSAQQFPDLHSELNLSSLELGDSALYFCASSVGAGGVEKLFFGSGTQLSVL.

This clone was picked up one time. This chain connects TRBV5-1 to TRBJ2-3, with D uncertain. From germline, CDR1 is SGHRS and CDR2 YFSETQ. There are 14 residues in the CDR3. V lost 1 base and J 2 bases, leaving 8 bases between the germline ends. CDR3 in DNA: TGCGCCAGCAGCTTGCTCCTTTCCACAGATACGCAGTATTTT. Translating it yields CASSLLLSTDTQYF.

This clone has only one observation. The CDR3 nucleotides read TGTGCCAGCAGTAAAACCGACGGGTACAATCAGCCCCAGCATTTT. This sequence encodes CASSKTDGYNQPQHF. The chain combines TRBV6-5 with TRBJ1-5; no firm D call. The germline V gene has CDR1 MNHEY and CDR2 SVGAGI. Trimming left V 5 bases short and J 3 bases short, with 14 bases between. The CDR3 has 15 residues.

A single count supports this clone. The chain couples TRBV7-9 to TRBJ1-1, with 10 bases that match TRBD1. Germline loops: CDR1 SEHNR, CDR2 FQNEAQ (reference sequence). CDR3 length: 15 amino acids. With V trimmed by 5 bases and J by 5 bases, 8 bases remained unmatched. The CDR3 protein is CASSVSGTGATEAFF. As DNA, the CDR3 is TGTGCCAGCAGCGTATCCGGGACAGGGGCTACTGAAGCTTTCTTT. Complete variable domain (other parts from reference TRBV7-9 and TRBJ1-1): DTGVSQNPRHKITKRGQNVTFRCDPISEHNRLYWYRQTLGQGPEFLTYFQNEAQLEKSRLLSDRFSAERPKGSFSTLEIQRTEQGDSAMYLCASSVSGTGATEAFFGQGTRLTVV.

This clone has only one observation. V is TRBV6-5 and J is TRBJ2-2, with TRBD1 as a possible D gene (5 bases). V was trimmed by 4 bases and J by 1 base, leaving 13 bases between them. This CDR3 contains 16 residues. Germline V gene data show CDR1 as MNHEY and CDR2 as SVGAGI. CDR3 amino acids: CASSSATTVNTGELFF. The DNA for the CDR3 is TGTGCCAGCAGTTCCGCCACGACAGTGAACACCGGGGAGCTGTTTTTT.

The genes are TRBV4-3 and TRBJ2-5; 7 nucleotides match TRBD1. There are 15 residues in the CDR3. With 1 base clipped from V and 1 base from J, the junction kept 3 bases outside the gene matches. In germline, CDR1 is LGHNA, CDR2 YSLEER. The CDR3 DNA reads TGCGCCAGCAGCCAAGGCCGACAGGGCCAAGAGACCCAGTACTTC. Protein sequence: CASSQGRQGQETQYF.

The chain couples TRBV27 to TRBJ2-3; TRBD1 agrees at 8 bases. The CDR3 is 16 amino acids. Germline V lookup: CDR1 MNHEY, CDR2 SMNVEV (reference sequence). Unmatched junction bases numbered 14, after V lost 9 bases and J lost 3 bases. This CDR3 is CASKPAHRGVTDTQYF. CDR3 coding DNA: TGTGCCAGTAAACCCGCCCACAGGGGGGTGACAGATACGCAGTATTTT.

The V and J genes are TRBV6-1 and TRBJ2-5; TRBD2 aligns across 7 bases. Unmatched junction bases numbered 2, after V lost 3 bases and J lost 4 bases. Germline CDR1 and CDR2: MNHNS and SASEGT. CDR3 size: 13 residues. The CDR3 loop is CASSDSGSETQYF. CDR3 in DNA: TGTGCCAGCAGTGATAGCGGGTCAGAGACCCAGTACTTC.

The genes are TRBV2 and TRBJ2-5, with TRBD1 matching 9 bases. After removal of 8 bases from V and 5 bases from J, the junction contained 9 bases not matched to a gene. Germline CDR1 and CDR2: SNHLY and FYNNEI. This CDR3 region has 14 residues. The CDR3 DNA is TGTGCCAGCGGGGGAACAGGGGGCGCTGAGACCCAGTACTTC. Translating gives CASGGTGGAETQYF. The whole variable domain, filled in from reference TRBV2 and TRBJ2-5, reads EPEVTQTPSHQVTQMGQEVILRCVPISNHLYFYWYRQILGQKVEFLVSFYNNEISEKSEIFDDQFSVERPDGSNFTLKIRSTKLEDSAMYFCASGGTGGAETQYFGPGTRLLVL.

The sample holds one count of this clone. The chain uses TRBV25-1 and TRBJ2-2; 9 bases align to TRBD2. The CDR3 length is 18 residues. Germline loops: CDR1 MGHDK, CDR2 SYGVNS. Germline trimming cut 4 bases from V and 5 bases from J; bases unmatched to any gene: 14. The CDR3: CASSVSRGRASGTGELFF. For the CDR3, the DNA is TGTGCCAGCAGTGTTTCTCGCGGGAGGGCCTCAGGTACCGGGGAGCTGTTTTTT.